The 32 T cell receptor beta chains reported below all come from one sample, sequenced in a study of shared T cell receptors in the human thymus. TCRdb's table, derived via immunoSEQ multiplex PCR, lists solely in-frame clones and lacks some. The sample records hundreds of thousands of clones, 87% being singletons. Separately, the same data were catalogued under a study of human thymus T cells.

The sequencing sample was made of thymocytes. Source of these receptors: a boy younger than two with a congenital heart defect.

The genes are TRBV28 and TRBJ1-5; D may be TRBD1 (6 bases). Germline V gene lookup returns CDR1 MDHEN and CDR2 SYDVKM. The CDR3 extends over 15 amino acids. Trimming stripped 3 bases from V and 3 bases from J, with 12 bases between. The CDR3 region has the DNA TGTGCCAGCAGTTTCTCAGGGGTGGTCAATCAGCCCCAGCATTTT. The encoded protein is CASSFSGVVNQPQHF.

CDR3 region: CASSTQSGHHYEQYF. The CDR3 nucleotides are TGTGCCAGCAGTACCCAGTCGGGACACCACTACGAGCAGTACTTC. The chain carries TRBV27 and TRBJ2-7, with TRBD1 as a possible D gene (6 bases). The CDR3 sequence is 15 residues long. CDR1 MNHEY and CDR2 SMNVEV come from the germline V gene (reference sequence). V lost 5 bases and J 3 bases, leaving 17 bases between the germline ends.

This clone has only a few counts. This chain links TRBV5-6 with TRBJ1-4; 7 nucleotides line up with TRBD1. CDR1 SGHDT and CDR2 YYEEEE come from the germline V gene. The length of the CDR3 is 14 residues. V shed 1 base, J shed 7 bases, and the junction held 4 bases outside the gene matches. This chain's CDR3 is CASSLRQGVEKLFF. The CDR3 region has the DNA TGTGCCAGCAGCTTGAGGCAGGGGGTTGAAAAACTGTTTTTT.

The chain employs TRBV5-6 and TRBJ1-1; tentative D call: TRBD1 (5 bases). Trimming pared 1 base from V and 7 bases from J, leaving 14 bases between. CDR3 size: 14 residues. Germline V gene data show CDR1 as SGHDT and CDR2 as YYEEEE. The CDR3 protein is CASSLCAGRVEAFF. DNA of the CDR3: TGTGCCAGCAGCTTGTGTGCAGGGAGGGTTGAAGCTTTCTTT.

A word on this clone: At one boundary the junction diverges from the germline segment, which might be a read error. The sample has other DNA sequences that encode this CDR3 too. This chain links TRBV30 with TRBJ1-6; 8 bases match TRBD1. Germline V gives CDR1 GTSNPN, CDR2 SVGIG (reference sequence). This CDR3 spans 18 amino acids. Written as DNA, the CDR3 is TGTGCCAGTGGACCGGGACAGGATGTGAGCTCCTATAATTCCCCCCTCCACTTT. It is translated as CASGPGQDVSSYNSPLHF.

The chain is built from TRBV28 and TRBJ1-4, with D unclear. From germline, CDR1 is MDHEN and CDR2 SYDVKM. CDR3 length: 13 amino acids. Trimming stripped 3 bases from V and 7 bases from J, with 9 bases between. The CDR3: CASSFAGVEKLFF. The CDR3 DNA is TGTGCCAGCAGTTTTGCCGGGGTTGAAAAACTGTTTTTT.

Comment on this clone: This specimen includes other DNA sequences encoding the same CDR3. This chain joins TRBV2 and TRBJ1-5; 11 bases fit TRBD1. The CDR3 consists of 15 residues. Germline V gene lookup returns CDR1 SNHLY and CDR2 FYNNEI. Trimming cost V 6 bases and J 4 bases; bases outside gene matches: 5. The DNA for the CDR3 is TGTGCCAGCAGGGAGGACAGGGGGCGGAATCAGCCCCAGCATTTT. Protein: CASREDRGRNQPQHF.

This chain uses TRBV6-5 with TRBJ1-3; D possibly corresponds to TRBD1 (5 bases). This CDR3 is 13 amino acids long. The V end was cut by 8 bases, the J end by 0 bases, with 8 bases between. The germline V gene encodes CDR1 MNHEY and CDR2 SVGAGI. This CDR3 is CASAGPSGNTIYF. DNA of the CDR3: TGTGCCAGCGCGGGGCCCTCTGGAAACACCATATATTTT.

The V call is TRBV1, the J call TRBJ2-3; TRBD2 is the table's D call, not checked against the DNA. TRBV1 is described as a pseudogene. The CDR3 covers 19 residues. CDR3 amino acids: CTSSQGLSPGGRGTDTQYF. CDR3 bases: TGCACCAGCAGCCAAGGGCTCTCCCCTGGAGGGAGGGGCACAGATACGCAGTATTTT.

The rearrangement joins TRBV28 to TRBJ1-2; 7 bases line up with TRBD1. The germline V gene encodes CDR1 MDHEN and CDR2 SYDVKM. CDR3 length: 16 amino acids. J was trimmed by 4 bases and V by 5 bases; bases with no gene match: 13. The CDR3, as DNA: TGTGCCAGCAGTGCGGGGATACAGGGGTCGAGCTATGGCTACACCTTC. Its translation is CASSAGIQGSSYGYTF.

This chain joins TRBV9 and TRBJ2-7; 7 positions agree with TRBD1. The CDR3 is made up of 14 amino acids. The germline V gene has CDR1 SGDLS and CDR2 YYNGEE. The V gene end was trimmed by 4 bases and the J gene end by 0 bases; junction bases not matched to a gene: 4. The CDR3 here is CASSPRTGSYEQYF. CDR3 nucleotide sequence: TGTGCCAGCAGCCCCCGGACAGGCTCCTACGAGCAGTACTTC.

The rearrangement uses TRBV7-8 and TRBJ1-6; TRBD1 aligns across 10 bases. This CDR3 is 18 amino acids long. The trim removed 1 base at V and 8 bases at J, leaving 11 bases unmatched. Germline assignment: CDR1 SGHVS and CDR2 FQNEAQ. The CDR3 reads CASSLELTTGTGDSPLHF. The CDR3 DNA is TGTGCCAGCAGCTTAGAATTAACGACCGGGACAGGGGATTCACCCCTCCACTTT.

CDR3 bases: TGCGCCAGCAGTAAAGGACAGGGCTATGGCTACACCTTC. Translation: CASSKGQGYGYTF. The rearrangement uses TRBV10-1 and TRBJ1-2, with 8 positions matching TRBD1. The junction had 3 bases not matched to a gene; V was cut back by 5 bases and J by 4 bases. The CDR3 covers 13 residues. CDR1 WNHNN and CDR2 SYGVQD come from the germline V gene (reference sequence).

This sequence joins TRBV19 and TRBJ2-7; D ambiguous. The V and J ends lost 7 bases and 5 bases respectively, with 24 bases between them. The CDR3 length is 16 residues. Per the germline V gene, CDR1 is LNHDA and CDR2 is SQIVND (reference sequence). The CDR3 protein is CASTLNARVGFDEQYF. The CDR3 bases are TGTGCCAGTACCCTAAACGCTAGAGTCGGTTTCGACGAGCAGTACTTC.

The chain combines TRBV28 with TRBJ2-7, with no clear D. Germline values: CDR1 MDHEN, CDR2 SYDVKM. CDR3 length: 13 residues. V was trimmed by 1 base and J by 6 bases, leaving 10 bases between them. The CDR3 region is CASSLSPRAEQYF. In nucleotides, the CDR3 is TGTGCCAGCAGTTTATCGCCTAGAGCCGAGCAGTACTTC.

The rearrangement uses TRBV28 and TRBJ2-7; 8 nucleotides line up with TRBD1. CDR1 is MDHEN and CDR2 is SYDVKM in the germline V gene. V shed 3 bases and J 2 bases; nucleotides not matched to a gene: 6. The CDR3 is 15 residues long. Written as DNA, the CDR3 is TGTGCCAGCAGTTTCGACAGGGGCCGTCCCTACGAGCAGTACTTC. It encodes CASSFDRGRPYEQYF.

The gene calls are TRBV5-1 and TRBJ1-2, with D tentatively TRBD1 (6 bases). V shed 4 bases and J shed 0 bases, with 19 bases lying between them. This CDR3 is built from 17 residues. Germline V gives CDR1 SGHRS, CDR2 YFSETQ. The CDR3 protein is CASSHTGGRLANYGYTF. Written as DNA, the CDR3 is TGCGCCAGCAGCCACACGGGGGGGCGGTTAGCTAACTATGGCTACACCTTC.

The chain has TRBV7-9 and TRBJ2-7; 13 bases agree with TRBD2. With V trimmed by 1 base and J by 2 bases, 8 bases remained unmatched. The CDR3 totals 18 residues. CDR1 is SEHNR and CDR2 is FQNEAQ in the germline V gene (reference sequence). In nucleotides, the CDR3 is TGTGCCAGCAGCTTAGTTACTAGCGGGAGGGATGGAACCTACGAGCAGTACTTC. Protein: CASSLVTSGRDGTYEQYF.

The rearrangement uses TRBV28 and TRBJ2-3, with TRBD2 matching over 10 bases. Germline V gene sequence: CDR1 MDHEN, CDR2 SYDVKM. There are 18 residues in the CDR3. The V and J ends lost 8 bases and 0 bases, in that order; junction bases with no gene match: 14. This CDR3 is CASASEREGSSSTDTQYF. Written as DNA, the CDR3 is TGTGCCAGCGCCTCGGAGCGGGAGGGTTCTTCTAGCACAGATACGCAGTATTTT. Looking up the rest from reference TRBV28 and TRBJ2-3 gives the full variable domain: DVKVTQSSRYLVKRTGEKVFLECVQDMDHENMFWYRQDPGLGLRLIYFSYDVKMKEKGDIPEGYSVSREKKERFSLILESASTNQTSMYLCASASEREGSSSTDTQYFGPGTRLTVL.

The J gene is TRBJ1-2, the V gene TRBV5-6, with TRBD1 identical over 8 bases. The CDR3 covers 13 residues. Germline CDR1 and CDR2: SGHDT and YYEEEE. Germline trimming cut 4 bases from V and 8 bases from J; bases unmatched to any gene: 7. The CDR3 reads CASSPGQAQGYTF. For the CDR3, the DNA is TGTGCCAGCAGCCCGGGACAGGCGCAGGGCTACACCTTC.

The J gene is TRBJ1-1, the V gene TRBV5-4, with a tentative D call TRBD1 (6 bases). The CDR3 has 13 residues. Germline CDR1 is SGHNT and CDR2 is YYREEE (reference sequence). The germline V and J ends were trimmed by 2 bases and 1 base, with 6 bases remaining between them. CDR3 in DNA: TGTGCCAGCAGCTTACAGGGGAACACTGAAGCTTTCTTT. This translates into CASSLQGNTEAFF.

This clone was counted a few times. The chain is built from TRBV19 and TRBJ1-2; a weak D match, TRBD1 (6 bases). The CDR3 runs 15 residues. Germline-derived CDR1 and CDR2 are LNHDA and SQIVND (reference sequence). Trimming shortened V by 5 bases and J by 8 bases, and 21 bases separated the two germline ends. Here the CDR3 reads CASSSLPVRGRGYTF. In DNA, the CDR3 is TGTGCCAGTAGTTCCCTTCCTGTCAGGGGACGAGGCTACACCTTC.

The chain has TRBV6-4 and TRBJ2-3; D is unclear. The V end lost 3 bases, the J end lost 2 bases, and 9 bases lay between the germline ends. CDR1 and CDR2 from the germline V gene are MRHNA and SNTAGT. CDR3 length: 14 residues. As DNA, the CDR3 is TGTGCCAGCAGTGATTCGAGATCCACAGATACGCAGTATTTT. It codes for CASSDSRSTDTQYF.

The sample holds a few counts of this clone. This chain links TRBV21-1 with TRBJ2-1; the D call in the table, TRBD1, was not verified against the DNA. TRBV21-1 has pseudogene status. The CDR3 loop spans 14 amino acids. The CDR3, as DNA: TGTGCCAGCAGCAACCAGGGGGCCTACAATGAGCAGTTCTTC. This encodes CASSNQGAYNEQFF.

Written as DNA, the CDR3 is TGTGCCAGCATTTCACAGGGGGCGCGGGAAGCTTTCTTT. As protein: CASISQGAREAFF. The chain couples TRBV6-5 to TRBJ1-1, with 9 bases fitting TRBD1. The junction had 8 bases not matched to a gene; V was cut back by 7 bases and J by 8 bases. Germline V gene sequence: CDR1 MNHEY, CDR2 SVGAGI. The CDR3 runs to 13 residues.

The chain links TRBV4-3 to TRBJ2-2; D is undetermined. Germline V gives CDR1 LGHNA, CDR2 YSLEER. With 0 bases removed from V and 5 bases from J, the gap between germline ends came to 10 bases. The CDR3 totals 15 residues. The DNA of the CDR3 is TGCGCCAGCAGCCAAGATCCGGTTTGGACCGGGGAGCTGTTTTTT. Translating it yields CASSQDPVWTGELFF.

The sample holds a few counts of this clone. V and J are TRBV14 and TRBJ2-1; maybe TRBD2 (5 bases). The germline CDR1 and CDR2 sequences are SGHDN and FVKESK. The ends were cut back, 3 bases at V and 6 bases at J, with 12 bases in the middle. The CDR3 contains 14 residues. The CDR3 loop reads CASSQRAYPNEQFF. The CDR3 bases are TGTGCCAGCAGCCAGCGGGCCTACCCCAATGAGCAGTTCTTC. Full variable domain (rest looked up from reference TRBV14 and TRBJ2-1): EAGVTQFPSHSVIEKGQTVTLRCDPISGHDNLYWYRRVMGKEIKFLLHFVKESKQDESGMPNNRFLAERTGGTYSTLKVQPAELEDSGVYFCASSQRAYPNEQFFGPGTRLTVL.

The chain joins TRBV15 to TRBJ2-2; 8 nucleotides match TRBD2. The length of the CDR3 is 18 residues. After removal of 0 bases from V and 5 bases from J, the junction contained 11 bases not matched to a gene. CDR1 LNHNV and CDR2 YYDKDF come from the germline V gene (reference sequence). The CDR3 DNA reads TGTGCCACCAGCAGAGATGCCCAGCGGGAGAGGAGTACCGGGGAGCTGTTTTTT. Amino acids: CATSRDAQRERSTGELFF.

The chain carries TRBV2 and TRBJ1-2; D is possibly TRBD1 (5 bases). The V end was cut by 3 bases, the J end by 2 bases, with 16 bases between. From germline, CDR1 is SNHLY and CDR2 FYNNEI. This CDR3 spans 16 amino acids. The CDR3 here is CASSDGRVGTNYGYTF. CDR3 nucleotide sequence: TGTGCCAGCAGTGATGGCAGGGTCGGTACAAACTATGGCTACACCTTC.

The chain couples TRBV9 to TRBJ1-4; a possible D gene is TRBD1 (5 bases). With 0 bases removed from V and 6 bases from J, the gap between germline ends came to 12 bases. CDR3 size: 15 residues. Per the germline V gene, CDR1 is SGDLS and CDR2 is YYNGEE. DNA of the CDR3: TGTGCCAGCAGCGTAGCCATAGACAGTCATGAAAAACTGTTTTTT. Amino acid sequence: CASSVAIDSHEKLFF.

The J gene is TRBJ2-7, the V gene TRBV5-1, with D perhaps matching TRBD1 (5 bases). The germline V and J ends were trimmed by 6 bases and 1 base, with 14 bases remaining between them. CDR3 length equals 14 residues. The germline CDR1 and CDR2 sequences are SGHRS and YFSETQ. The CDR3 loop is CASTPGKGSYEQYF. In DNA, the CDR3 is TGCGCCAGCACCCCAGGGAAGGGGTCCTACGAGCAGTACTTC.

This clone was seen once. Its ends do not fully match the called genes, so a read error is possible. Different DNA sequences within this sample yield the same CDR3. The CDR3: CASVGEDQPQHF. CDR3 bases: TGCGCCAGCGTTGGGGAGGATCAGCCCCAGCATTTT. The rearrangement uses TRBV28 and TRBJ1-5; the D is unclear. The CDR3 spans 12 residues. Germline V lookup: CDR1 MDHEN, CDR2 SYDVKM.